The 22 T cell receptor beta chains given below trace back to one sample, sequenced in a study of blood T cell repertoires in COVID-19. TCRdb's table, derived via immunoSEQ multiplex PCR, lists solely in-frame clones and lacks some. The table lists 120,000 or so clones, 87% of them singletons. Sequenced: peripheral blood. The receptors stem from a woman in her 70s with acute or convalescent COVID-19.

The chain is built from TRBV11-2 and TRBJ2-7; weak D call: TRBD1 (6 bases). The germline gives CDR1 SGHAT, CDR2 FQNNGV. The CDR3 length is 14 residues. Deletions cut 1 base from V and 6 bases from J, with 13 bases between. In DNA, the CDR3 is TGTGCCAGCAGCTTAGGGGCAGGGGTTCGCGAGCAGTACTTC. It codes for CASSLGAGVREQYF.

V gene TRBV15 combines with J gene TRBJ1-2; tentatively, D is TRBD1 (6 bases). The CDR3 has 14 amino acids. Germline V lookup: CDR1 LNHNV, CDR2 YYDKDF (reference sequence). Between the trimmed V and J ends, which lost 5 bases and 2 bases, there was a span of 12 bases. DNA of the CDR3: TGTGCCACCAGCCCCCAGGGACAAAACTATGGCTACACCTTC. Protein: CATSPQGQNYGYTF.

The chain joins TRBV18 to TRBJ1-6; 11 bases are shared with TRBD1. V was clipped by 1 base and J by 6 bases; unmatched bases: 5. Looked up from germline, CDR1 is KGHSH and CDR2 is LQKENI. The CDR3 spans 17 residues. CDR3 in DNA: TGTGCCAGCTCACCACGGGGGACAGGGGGAACTAATTCACCCCTCCACTTT. It specifies CASSPRGTGGTNSPLHF.

V gene TRBV28 combines with J gene TRBJ2-2; 7 positions match TRBD1. Germline V gene data show CDR1 as MDHEN and CDR2 as SYDVKM. V lost 4 bases to trimming and J lost 3 bases; unmatched junction nucleotides: 8. This CDR3 has 16 amino acids. The CDR3 nucleotides are TGTGCCAGCAGTTCGAACAGGGGCGGTCACACCGGGGAGCTGTTTTTT. As protein: CASSSNRGGHTGELFF.

The chain employs TRBV2 and TRBJ1-2; D gene ambiguous. The CDR3 is made up of 15 amino acids. V shed 8 bases and J shed 3 bases, with 19 bases lying between them. Germline V CDR1 and CDR2: SNHLY, FYNNEI. CDR3 nucleotides: TGTGCCAGCGCCCATGGGAGCAGGTTGGACTATGGCTACACCTTC. This sequence encodes CASAHGSRLDYGYTF. Complete variable domain (other parts from reference TRBV2 and TRBJ1-2): EPEVTQTPSHQVTQMGQEVILRCVPISNHLYFYWYRQILGQKVEFLVSFYNNEISEKSEIFDDQFSVERPDGSNFTLKIRSTKLEDSAMYFCASAHGSRLDYGYTFGSGTRLTVV.

CDR3 sequence (DNA): TGTGCCACCAGTGATCCGCCTACCCCCGGGACAGGGTACACCGGGGAGCTGTTTTTT. Its protein is CATSDPPTPGTGYTGELFF. The chain recombines TRBV24-1 with TRBJ2-2; 9 bases agree with TRBD1. Germline trimming cut 3 bases from V and 3 bases from J; bases unmatched to any gene: 13. From germline, CDR1 is KGHDR and CDR2 SFDVKD. The CDR3 loop spans 19 amino acids.

As for this clone: At one end, the junction sequence differs from germline, possibly due to a read error. The gene calls are TRBV3-1 (or the pseudogene TRBV3-2) and TRBJ2-7; 10 nucleotides agree with TRBD1. Looked up from germline, CDR1 is LGHDT and CDR2 is YNNKEL (reference sequence). This CDR3 comprises 17 residues. CDR3 coding DNA: TGTGCCAGCAGCCACACGGGACAGGGGCCGATCGCCTACGAGCAGCACTTC. Protein sequence: CASSHTGQGPIAYEQHF.

The chain recombines TRBV4-1 with TRBJ2-6; 8 bases align to TRBD1. CDR3 length equals 17 residues. V dropped 1 base and J dropped 4; count of bases not matched to a gene: 6. The germline V gene encodes CDR1 MGHRA and CDR2 YSYEKL. CDR3 loop: CASSQAGQASGANVLTF. Here the CDR3 DNA reads TGCGCCAGCAGCCAAGCGGGACAGGCGAGCGGGGCCAACGTCCTGACTTTC.

This chain joins TRBV15 and TRBJ2-3; 9 bases are shared with TRBD2. V trimming: 3 bases; J trimming: 6 bases; junction bases outside the gene matches: 4. CDR3 length equals 14 residues. CDR1 is LNHNV, CDR2 YYDKDF, per germline (reference sequence). CDR3 in amino acids: CATSRSGGWDTQYF. The CDR3 bases are TGTGCCACCAGCAGGAGCGGGGGGTGGGATACGCAGTATTTT.

The genes are TRBV18 and TRBJ2-7, with D possibly TRBD1 on 6 matching bases. The germline V gene has CDR1 KGHSH and CDR2 LQKENI. V dropped 0 bases and J dropped 6 bases, with 6 bases sitting between them. This CDR3 spans 12 amino acids. The CDR3 DNA reads TGTGCCAGCTCACCACCGGGGGCCGAGCAGTACTTC. It yields the protein CASSPPGAEQYF.

The rearrangement uses TRBV5-1 and TRBJ1-6, with D perhaps TRBD1 (5 bases). Trimming pared 3 bases from V and 5 bases from J, leaving 18 bases between. The CDR3 sequence is 17 residues long. Germline-derived CDR1 and CDR2 are SGHRS and YFSETQ. This chain's CDR3 is CASSWEGPIPNNSPLHF. The CDR3 DNA is TGCGCCAGCAGCTGGGAGGGACCCATTCCTAATAATTCACCCCTCCACTTT. The whole variable domain, remainder taken from reference TRBV5-1 and TRBJ1-6, is KAGVTQTPRYLIKTRGQQVTLSCSPISGHRSVSWYQQTPGQGLQFLFEYFSETQRNKGNFPGRFSGRQFSNSRSEMNVSTLELGDSALYLCASSWEGPIPNNSPLHFGNGTRLTVT.

Details on this clone: This sample includes further DNA sequences coding for the same CDR3. This chain uses TRBV11-2 with TRBJ2-7; tentative D call: TRBD1 (6 bases). Trimming took off 5 bases at V and 4 bases at J, with 9 bases between the two ends. There are 12 residues in the CDR3. CDR1 SGHAT and CDR2 FQNNGV come from the germline V gene. The CDR3 nucleotides are TGTGCCAGCAGCGCACAGGGATACGAGCAGTACTTC. Protein: CASSAQGYEQYF.

The count of this clone is one. The rearrangement joins TRBV5-4 to TRBJ2-5, with TRBD2 matching 11 bases. The CDR3 consists of 15 residues. Germline V gene sequence: CDR1 SGHNT, CDR2 YYREEE (reference sequence). Unmatched junction bases numbered 3, after V lost 3 bases and J lost 2 bases. The CDR3 here is CASSSRLAGQETQYF. CDR3 coding DNA: TGTGCCAGCAGCTCAAGACTAGCGGGGCAAGAGACCCAGTACTTC.

This rearrangement joins TRBV3-1 (or the pseudogene TRBV3-2) to TRBJ1-2, with TRBD1 matching 10 bases. From germline, CDR1 is LGHDT and CDR2 YNNKEL (reference sequence). The CDR3 runs to 14 residues. The trim removed 4 bases at V and 5 bases at J, leaving 4 bases unmatched. The DNA for the CDR3 is TGTGCCAGCAGCCGTGGACAGGGGGTGTATGGCTACACCTTC. It encodes CASSRGQGVYGYTF.

The chain recombines TRBV2 with TRBJ2-3; TRBD2 matches at 13 bases. The CDR3 runs to 17 residues. The germline gives CDR1 SNHLY, CDR2 FYNNEI. Trimming removed 6 bases from V and 2 bases from J; junction bases left unmatched: 8. DNA for the CDR3: TGTGCCAGCAGCTACCCGACTAGCGGGGGGCCCACAGATACGCAGTATTTT. The encoded protein is CASSYPTSGGPTDTQYF. The full variable domain, with the rest looked up from reference TRBV2 and TRBJ2-3, is EPEVTQTPSHQVTQMGQEVILRCVPISNHLYFYWYRQILGQKVEFLVSFYNNEISEKSEIFDDQFSVERPDGSNFTLKIRSTKLEDSAMYFCASSYPTSGGPTDTQYFGPGTRLTVL.

This rearrangement joins TRBV11-2 to TRBJ1-6; tentatively, D is TRBD1 (5 bases). CDR1 and CDR2 (germline): SGHAT, FQNNGV. The CDR3 spans 14 residues. With 0 bases removed from V and 9 bases from J, the gap between germline ends came to 9 bases. The CDR3 loop reads CASSLEVTGSPLHF. CDR3 sequence (DNA): TGTGCCAGCAGCTTAGAGGTCACAGGTTCACCCCTCCACTTT.

This clone turned up a few times. V usage is TRBV7-9 and J usage is TRBJ2-2; 8 nucleotides line up with TRBD2. The CDR3 has 15 residues. The germline V gene has CDR1 SEHNR and CDR2 FQNEAQ (reference sequence). V shed 11 bases and J 4 bases; nucleotides not matched to a gene: 12. For the CDR3, the DNA is TGTGCCGGAAGCACGGGACTAGAGTTCACCGGGGAGCTGTTTTTT. Amino acid sequence: CAGSTGLEFTGELFF.

This chain connects TRBV6-6 to TRBJ2-1; the match to TRBD2 covers 8 bases. CDR3 length equals 16 residues. J gave up 3 bases and V 7 bases, and 11 bases lay outside the gene matches. Germline V gene data show CDR1 as MNHNY and CDR2 as SVGAGI (reference sequence). The CDR3 reads CASKRELADLYNEQFF. For the CDR3, the DNA is TGTGCCAGCAAGAGGGAACTAGCGGATCTCTACAATGAGCAGTTCTTC.

The chain has TRBV28 and TRBJ2-2, with TRBD1 matching over 8 bases. CDR3 length: 17 residues. V lost 4 bases, J lost 4 bases, and 11 bases stayed unmatched. Germline CDR1 MDHEN, CDR2 SYDVKM. CDR3 in amino acids: CASSYTYRDRTTGELFF. CDR3 nucleotides: TGTGCCAGCAGTTACACCTACCGGGACAGGACCACCGGGGAGCTGTTTTTT.

The rearrangement joins TRBV7-9 to TRBJ1-5; 7 positions match TRBD1. The CDR3 consists of 14 residues. V was pared by 1 base and J by 6 bases, with 3 bases of the junction left unmatched. The germline CDR1 and CDR2 sequences are SEHNR and FQNEAQ (reference sequence). The CDR3 is CASSLGQGSQPQHF. The CDR3, as DNA: TGTGCCAGCAGCTTAGGACAGGGATCTCAGCCCCAGCATTTT.

This rearrangement joins TRBV5-1 to TRBJ1-2; D is perhaps TRBD1 (5 bases). Germline values: CDR1 SGHRS, CDR2 YFSETQ. The CDR3 loop spans 17 amino acids. Trimming took off 4 bases at V and 3 bases at J, with 22 bases between the two ends. The CDR3 sequence is CASSQTAGQAKYYGYTF. CDR3 sequence (DNA): TGCGCCAGCAGCCAAACCGCGGGGCAGGCGAAGTACTATGGCTACACCTTC.

The count of this clone is one. The J gene is TRBJ1-1, the V gene TRBV6-5, with 7 bases identical to TRBD1. Germline V gives CDR1 MNHEY, CDR2 SVGAGI. There are 13 residues in the CDR3. J lost 6 bases, V lost 8 bases, and 9 bases had no gene match. CDR3 loop: CASQTGFKAEAFF. The CDR3 DNA reads as TGTGCCAGCCAGACAGGGTTTAAAGCTGAAGCTTTCTTT.